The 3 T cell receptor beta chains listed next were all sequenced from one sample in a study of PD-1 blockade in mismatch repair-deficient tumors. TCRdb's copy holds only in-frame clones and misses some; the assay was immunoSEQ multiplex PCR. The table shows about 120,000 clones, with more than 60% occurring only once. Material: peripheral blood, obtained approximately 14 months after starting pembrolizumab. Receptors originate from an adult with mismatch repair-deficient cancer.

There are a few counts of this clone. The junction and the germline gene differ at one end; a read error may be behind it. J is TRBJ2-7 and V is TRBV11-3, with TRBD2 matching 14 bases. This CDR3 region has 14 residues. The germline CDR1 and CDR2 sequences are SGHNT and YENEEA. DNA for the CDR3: TGTGCCAGCAGCTTAGAGGGACTAGCGGGAGCCCTCCACTTC. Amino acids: CASSLEGLAGALHF.

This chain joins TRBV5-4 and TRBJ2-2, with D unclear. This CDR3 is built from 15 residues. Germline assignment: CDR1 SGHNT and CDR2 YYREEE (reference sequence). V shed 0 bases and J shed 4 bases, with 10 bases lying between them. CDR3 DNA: TGTGCCAGCAGCTTGGAAGGATCAGCCACCGGGGAGCTGTTTTTT. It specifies CASSLEGSATGELFF.

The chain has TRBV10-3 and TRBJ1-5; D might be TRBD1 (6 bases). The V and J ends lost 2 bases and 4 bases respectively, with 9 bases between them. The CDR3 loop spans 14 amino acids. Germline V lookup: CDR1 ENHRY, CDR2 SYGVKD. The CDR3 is CAISEGQGNQPQHF. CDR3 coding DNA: TGTGCCATCAGTGAGGGGCAGGGGAATCAGCCCCAGCATTTT.